One T cell receptor beta chain is described in this entry. This CDR3 comprises 15 residues. Germline CDR1 reads LGHNA; CDR2 reads YSLEER. Trimming removed 2 bases from V and 2 bases from J, with 10 bases in between. The method was immunoSEQ multiplex PCR; TCRdb's version includes in-frame clones alone and lacks a portion of them. The table lists 250,000 to 300,000 clones, about 89% of them singletons. These data belong to a study of blood T cell repertoires in COVID-19. Study-wide context: Acute and convalescent COVID-19 samples came from the United States, Italy and Spain.

Material for sequencing was peripheral blood. The chain carries TRBV4-3 and TRBJ2-1; D uncertain. The sequence came from a woman aged 55-70 years with acute or convalescent COVID-19. This CDR3 reads CASSQSGQTYNEQFF. The DNA of the CDR3 is TGCGCCAGCAGCCAAAGTGGGCAGACCTACAATGAGCAGTTCTTC.